The 10 T cell receptor beta chains presented below share a single source sample, sequenced in a study of patients and donors after allogeneic stem cell transplantation. TCRdb itself ran the RT-PCR reads through MiXCR, one entry per CDR3 protein. The table has about 70,000 distinct CDR3 sequences, around 27% seen once. Sequenced: blood, either unsorted or a sorted T cell fraction (not recorded which). The receptors stem from a human donor who was either an allogeneic HSCT recipient or a stem cell or donor lymphocyte infusion donor (not recorded which). It is not recorded whose cells these are; they may come from a transplant donor.

This clonotype was observed a few times. The chain carries TRBV20-1 and TRBJ1-4; 8 nucleotides line up with TRBD1. The J segment lost 8 bases and the V segment lost 5 bases, leaving 25 bases of the junction unmatched. The CDR3 extends over 19 amino acids. Looked up from germline, CDR1 is DFQATT and CDR2 is SNEGSKA (reference sequence). The CDR3 region has the DNA TGCAGTGCTTCCGTTTTCGGGGGGACAGGACGACGAAGATCAGAAAAACTGTTTTTT. This sequence encodes CSASVFGGTGRRRSEKLFF.

This clonotype turned up a few times. V gene TRBV7-2 combines with J gene TRBJ2-3; D gene unclear. The germline V gene has CDR1 SGHTA and CDR2 FQGNSA. V lost 4 bases to trimming and J lost 1 base, with 12 bases between them. This CDR3 region has 15 residues. CDR3 coding DNA: TGTGCCAGCAGCTCCAGCCCCCCGGGCACAGATACGCAGTATTTT. Translation: CASSSSPPGTDTQYF.

This clonotype was recorded many times. Sequence at one end of the junction differs from germline and may be a read error. This chain links TRBV12-3 or TRBV12-4 with TRBJ2-1; no definite D call. The CDR3 sequence is 14 residues long. The CDR3 region is CASNLPGSYNEQFF. CDR3 coding DNA: TGTGCCAGCAATTTACCAGGTTCCTACAATGAGCAGTTCTTC.

The genes are TRBV11-2 and TRBJ2-7; D unclear. V was cut by 1 base and J by 4 bases, with 8 bases left in between. Germline-derived CDR1 and CDR2 are SGHAT and FQNNGV. This CDR3 is 13 amino acids long. The CDR3 DNA follows: TGTGCCAGCAGCTTAGTACGGGTATACGAGCAGTACTTC. It codes for CASSLVRVYEQYF.

This clonotype was seen only a few times. The chain combines TRBV6-6 with TRBJ2-1; a weak D match, TRBD2 (6 bases). Germline lookup yields CDR1 MNHNY and CDR2 SVGAGI (reference sequence). V lost 4 bases and J 7 bases, leaving 11 bases between the germline ends. The CDR3 has 13 residues. The CDR3 sequence: CASSWGVGNEQFF. As DNA, the CDR3 is TGTGCCAGCAGTTGGGGGGTGGGGAATGAGCAGTTCTTC.

The CDR3 DNA is TGCGCCAGCAGCTCGGGACGTCTCAATGAGCAGTTCTTC. Translation gives CASSSGRLNEQFF. The chain combines TRBV5-1 with TRBJ2-1, with D tentatively TRBD1 or TRBD2 (5 bases each). The V and J ends lost 3 bases and 6 bases respectively, with 10 bases between them. This CDR3 spans 13 amino acids. CDR1 and CDR2 (germline): SGHRS, YFSETQ.

This clonotype has more than one count but fewer than ten. V gene TRBV12-3 or TRBV12-4 combines with J gene TRBJ2-2; D could derive from TRBD1 or TRBD2 (5 bases each). The CDR3 consists of 15 residues. The V gene lost 3 bases and the J gene lost 4 bases, with 12 bases spanning the gap. CDR3 in amino acids: CASSFLPGSTGELFF. The CDR3 coding sequence is TGTGCCAGCAGTTTTTTGCCAGGGAGCACCGGGGAGCTGTTTTTT.

V is TRBV4-2 and J is TRBJ2-1; D is ambiguous. V was shortened by 2 bases and J by 5 bases, with 13 bases between the two germline ends. CDR1 LGHNA and CDR2 YNFKEQ come from the germline V gene. The CDR3 is 15 residues long. The CDR3 DNA is TGTGCCAGCAGCCAAACCGTGGCGAGCCACAATGAGCAGTTCTTC. It encodes CASSQTVASHNEQFF.

V is TRBV9 and J is TRBJ2-5; a possible D gene is TRBD2 (5 bases). Trimming pared 4 bases from V and 5 bases from J, leaving 12 bases between. CDR3 length: 13 amino acids. Germline values: CDR1 SGDLS, CDR2 YYNGEE. In DNA form, the CDR3 reads TGTGCCAGCAGCTCGCGGCGGAGGGAGACCCAGTACTTC. As protein: CASSSRRRETQYF.

This clonotype was seen a handful of times. One junction end disagrees with the germline gene, perhaps due to a read error. The chain combines TRBV5-6 with TRBJ2-7, with TRBD1 matching over 7 bases. CDR3 length: 13 residues. CDR1 is SGHDT and CDR2 is YYEEEE in the germline V gene. The DNA of the CDR3 is TGTGCCAGCAGCTTTGGGGGACAGCCACATGCCCTCTTC. This gives the protein CASSFGGQPHALF.